The rows below give T cell receptor beta chains drawn from one sample of a study of cytomegalovirus exposure and HLA in healthy donors. This table comes from immunoSEQ multiplex PCR, and its TCRdb copy is limited to in-frame clones, with some not included. The table lists approximately 150,000 clones, 70% to 80% of them singletons. Sequenced material: PBMCs. The receptors stem from a woman aged 40 to 50 in good health and CMV-seronegative. Both conserved end residues are trimmed from each CDR3. The order of the fields is V gene, D gene, J gene, CDR3 protein. The D gene is left open where the match is weak.

TRBV4-2	-	TRBJ2-5	ASSQDPRGAETQY
TRBV29-1	-	TRBJ2-5	SVASTGGWTQY
TRBV5-1	TRBD2	TRBJ2-3	ASSPGVGGGAGDTQY
TRBV11-1	-	TRBJ2-7	ASSLGALYEQY
TRBV7-2	TRBD1	TRBJ2-5	ASSKLQGAVQETQY
TRBV4-3	-	TRBJ2-3	ASSQEDPGGTDTQY
TRBV5-1	TRBD1	TRBJ2-1	ASSLVGTDNEQF
TRBV5-6	-	TRBJ2-7	ASSLARDTYSYEQY
TRBV2	TRBD1	TRBJ2-1	ASSESSWGQGNNEQF
TRBV9	-	TRBJ1-1	ASSPRTGSNTEAF
TRBV5-4	-	TRBJ2-7	ASSSPEVPYDEQY
TRBV11-3	-	TRBJ2-7	ASSFLRGSYEQY
TRBV4-2	-	TRBJ2-1	ASSQVGTIGHNEQF
TRBV4-1	-	TRBJ1-2	ASSQDPPAGRNYGYT
TRBV6-7	-	TRBJ2-7	ASSYSRYWSPTYEQY
TRBV5-4	-	TRBJ2-5	ASSDEQETQY
TRBV7-9	TRBD1	TRBJ2-5	ASSLGQGSGETQY
TRBV6-1	-	TRBJ2-7	ASSADLYYEQY
TRBV4-3	TRBD1	TRBJ1-4	ASSQIIKTGGAGKLF
TRBV13	-	TRBJ2-7	ASSGPWSYEQY
TRBV28	-	TRBJ2-7	ASRSGRGEFYEQY
TRBV7-8	-	TRBJ2-1	ASKLRGGAGQF
TRBV4-2	TRBD1	TRBJ1-6	ASSQTGTSPLH
TRBV5-1	TRBD1	TRBJ1-1	ASSLEQGRTEAF